The present entry profiles one TCR beta chain with its context. It lacks a known antigen. No base-level quality is on record; no much larger clone is a single base apart. The study excluded patients with uncontrolled infections, other autoimmune diseases, pregnancy or lactation. Diagnoses were based on clinical symptoms, serum thyroxine and TRAb, thyroid ultrasound and orbital computed tomography. Trizol reagent was used to extract total RNA, and RNA quality was then checked on an Agilent 2100 Bioanalyzer. Taken from cysteine to phenylalanine, the CDR3 has 16 residues. Only the CDR3 part of the read is kept: 48 bases, read in frame from the first base. The germline V gene yields LGHNA for CDR1 and YSLEER for CDR2. At the junction V is shortened by 4 bases and J by 1 base; bases outside the gene matches: 6. This entry is derived from a study of T cells in Graves' hyperthyroidism and ophthalmopathy (dated by TCRdb to between 2019 and 2020). Notes on the research overall: TCR V-J signatures able to tell the groups apart were searched for in a discovery cohort of 100 or so patients, of whom more than 40 had Graves' ophthalmopathy and about 60 had stable Graves' hyperthyroidism. After blood sampling, hyperthyroidism patients were treated with methimazole at a starting dose of 30 mg daily, and ophthalmopathy patients were treated with high-dose intravenous methylprednisolone. Whether ophthalmopathy could be predicted prospectively was tested in an independent validation cohort made up of under 20 hyperthyroidism patients plus 17 patients who later progressed to ophthalmopathy. According to the paper, TCR Vbeta CDR3 sequencing was carried out on 135 peripheral blood samples, which came from around 43 ophthalmopathy, approximately 72 hyperthyroidism and roughly 17 progressor patients. The roughly 90 discovery patients were divided at random into training and test sets in a 7:3 ratio. In roughly six Graves' hyperthyroidism patients, the study also compared T-cell repertoires from thyroid tissue with T-cell repertoires from blood. The paper as a whole reports these results and caveats: Most expanded thyroid clonotypes (frequency above 0.001) were also detected in blood, a finding suggesting that blood repertoires may reflect thyroid immune responses. Ophthalmopathy was separated from stable hyperthyroidism by a 13 V-J signature model, with 85% to 90% sensitivity and 81% to 82% specificity obtained in cross-validation and 80%/75% obtained in testing. No statistical method was used to fix the sample size in advance, and group allocation was not hidden from the investigators. In validation, the model predicted progression to ophthalmopathy with approximately 71% sensitivity and 72.22% specificity, a median of 6.5 months before onset.

The TCR beta CDR3 regions were amplified from RNA transcripts. The first round of RT-PCR for the TCR CDR3 was performed with the HTBI primer set and the Qiagen OneStep RT-PCR kit. The libraries were constructed in a second round of multiplex PCR and then size-selected and purified. Paired-end sequencing of the libraries was performed with 100 bp reads on an Illumina HiSeq2000. The authors processed their data as follows. Raw data were processed with SOAPnuke, discarding reads with adapters, uncalled bases, mean Phred below 15, or no exact constant-primer or identifier match. COPE v1.2.5 was used to merge the high-quality paired reads, and each unique nucleotide sequence was defined as a clonotype. MiTCR v1.1 was used to align the clonotypes against IMGT TRBV, TRBD and TRBJ reference segments. Analysis was restricted to V-J combinations with a frequency above 0.0001, which covered over 98% of repertoires. The TCS score was defined as F50 (clonal expansion) divided by E x V (chaos), with BLOSUM62-based TCRdist calculated between CDR3 peptides within each V-J. Welch's t-statistics and random forest reduced 514 V-J features to roughly 13, which were used in a naive Bayes classifier (R e1071). The Morisita-Horn index was used to measure how similar the thyroid and blood repertoires were. In-frame beta chains were kept once TCRdb had trimmed the public reads at Q25 with fastp and called clones with MiXCR. Rows are combined by CDR3 protein, so each entry shows the most common genes and DNA. These V and J calls rely on TCRdb rather than the paper's analysis. In all, the sample holds 500,000 to 600,000 distinct CDR3 sequences, and 40% to 55% of those were seen once. Under 20% of the sample belongs to the ten largest clones.

The TCR comes from an adult woman with Graves' disease, either hyperthyroidism or ophthalmopathy (not recorded which). The chain is made from TRBV4-3 and TRBJ2-5; TRBD1 lines up with 10 middle nucleotides. Sequencing input: peripheral blood or thyroid tissue (not recorded which). The CDR3 has the sequence CASSPRQGAGQETQYF. The DNA sequence is TGCGCCAGCAGCCCAAGACAGGGGGCCGGCCAAGAGACCCAGTACTTC.